The 24 T cell receptor beta chains reported below all come from one sample, sequenced in a study of vaccination and CD4 T cells after COVID-19. Sequenced with the Oncomine TCR Beta short-read assay was DNA taken from cultured CD4+ T cells. In this case, cultured CD4+ T cells provided the extracted genomic DNA. TCRdb passed the PCR reads through MiXCR, listing each CDR3 protein once. Altogether 10,000 or so distinct CDR3 sequences are present, about 36% being singletons, with the ten largest covering approximately 14%. No antigens are known for them. Treatment meaning: roughly 10-day PBMC culture with coronavirus spike peptide pools or control peptides (ViraFEST assay). One should note that the unexposed donor's CD4+ T cells were collected before the COVID-19 pandemic (2011-2018). The material sequenced was CD4+ T cells from blood, cultured in vitro. The receptors stem from a human donor in good health.

This clonotype was picked up a small number of times. This CDR3 is CASTGVAGKSEQYF. The CDR3 nucleotides are TGTGCCAGCACTGGGGTAGCAGGGAAAAGCGAGCAGTACTTC. The genes are TRBV7-2 and TRBJ2-7; tentative D call: TRBD1 (5 bases). The CDR3 totals 14 residues. V was trimmed by 7 bases and J by 6 bases, leaving 19 bases between them. CDR1 is SGHTA and CDR2 is FQGNSA in the germline V gene. Using reference TRBV7-2 and TRBJ2-7 for the parts outside the CDR3, the full variable domain is GAGVSQSPSNKVTEKGKDVELRCDPISGHTALYWYRQSLGQGLEFLIYFQGNSAPDKSGLPSDRFSAERTGGSVSTLTIQRTQQEDSAVYLCASTGVAGKSEQYFGPGTRLTVT.

V and J are TRBV7-3 and TRBJ2-3, with 9 bases fitting TRBD1. CDR3 size: 15 residues. The trim removed 5 bases at V and 2 bases at J, leaving 5 bases unmatched. CDR1 is SGHTA, CDR2 FQGTGA, per germline. The CDR3 loop is CASSPGQGYTDTQYF. CDR3 coding DNA: TGTGCCAGCAGCCCGGGACAGGGATACACAGATACGCAGTATTTT.

The genes are TRBV10-1 and TRBJ1-5; TRBD1 might be the D (5 bases). Germline values: CDR1 WNHNN, CDR2 SYGVQD (reference sequence). The CDR3 is made up of 15 amino acids. The V end lost 10 bases, the J end lost 1 base, and 17 bases lay between the germline ends. This chain's CDR3 is CATPLTQGSNQPQHF. In DNA, the CDR3 is TGCGCCACCCCTCTGACTCAGGGAAGCAATCAGCCCCAGCATTTT.

There are a few counts of this clonotype. CDR3 nucleotides: TGTGCCAGCAGCCCCCCCCCTAAGGCGTCCCAAGAGACCCAGTACTTC. It yields the protein CASSPPPKASQETQYF. The chain recombines TRBV7-6 with TRBJ2-5; D unresolved. Deletions cut 5 bases from V and 1 base from J, with 17 bases between. The length of the CDR3 is 16 residues. Germline V CDR1 and CDR2: SGHVS, FNYEAQ.

A few counts support this clonotype. J is TRBJ2-1 and V is TRBV12-3 or TRBV12-4; D gene uncertain. V lost 4 bases to trimming and J lost 1 base, with 8 bases between them. CDR3 length: 14 amino acids. CDR3 nucleotides: TGTGCCAGCAGTTCAAGCGCATCCTACAATGAGCAGTTCTTC. It encodes CASSSSASYNEQFF.

This clonotype was counted a few times. The chain employs TRBV28 and TRBJ1-2, with TRBD1 as a possible D gene (6 bases). Germline values: CDR1 MDHEN, CDR2 SYDVKM. The CDR3 consists of 18 residues. Trimming took off 0 bases at V and 4 bases at J, with 21 bases between the two ends. DNA of the CDR3: TGTGCCAGCAGTTTATGGGGGTCGGGCGGGGGGCGCAGCTATGGCTACACCTTC. Residues: CASSLWGSGGGRSYGYTF.

The chain has TRBV15 and TRBJ2-7, with D maybe TRBD1 (5 bases). This CDR3 region has 14 residues. V dropped 1 base and J dropped 6 bases, with 13 bases sitting between them. Germline CDR1 LNHNV, CDR2 YYDKDF (reference sequence). The CDR3 nucleotides read TGTGCCACCAGCAGAGTCCCGCCAGGGCCCGAGCAGTACTTC. Protein: CATSRVPPGPEQYF.

This clonotype has more than one count but fewer than ten. J is TRBJ2-3 and V is TRBV24-1, with TRBD1 matching over 9 bases. The V and J ends lost 7 bases and 3 bases, in that order; junction bases with no gene match: 13. Germline CDR1 reads KGHDR; CDR2 reads SFDVKD. This CDR3 contains 17 residues. The CDR3 region is CATSPLTGTGSTDTQYF. The CDR3 bases are TGTGCCACCAGCCCCCTGACCGGGACAGGGTCAACAGATACGCAGTATTTT.

The chain uses TRBV7-2 and TRBJ2-7; no clear D gene. Trimming took off 5 bases at V and 3 bases at J, with 11 bases between the two ends. Germline V CDR1 and CDR2: SGHTA, FQGNSA. This CDR3 is built from 13 residues. The CDR3 DNA sequence: TGTGCCAGCAGCCTTGGCAGCCACTACGAGCAGTACTTC. It is translated as CASSLGSHYEQYF. The whole variable domain, filled in from reference TRBV7-2 and TRBJ2-7, reads GAGVSQSPSNKVTEKGKDVELRCDPISGHTALYWYRQSLGQGLEFLIYFQGNSAPDKSGLPSDRFSAERTGGSVSTLTIQRTQQEDSAVYLCASSLGSHYEQYFGPGTRLTVT.

The sample holds a few counts of this clonotype. V gene TRBV24-1 combines with J gene TRBJ2-3; 7 bases line up with TRBD1. The V gene end was trimmed by 3 bases and the J gene end by 4 bases; junction bases not matched to a gene: 9. This CDR3 contains 16 residues. Germline CDR1 is KGHDR and CDR2 is SFDVKD. The CDR3: CATSDPGQIVADTQYF. In DNA form, the CDR3 reads TGTGCCACCAGTGATCCGGGACAGATAGTAGCAGATACGCAGTATTTT.

This clonotype was found a few times. CDR3 sequence reads: CATRLSGAYNEQFF. For the CDR3, the DNA is TGTGCCACCAGACTTAGCGGAGCATACAATGAGCAGTTCTTC. The chain is built from TRBV27 and TRBJ2-1, with D perhaps matching TRBD2 (6 bases). Trimming cost V 10 bases and J 4 bases, with 17 bases left between them. The CDR3 sequence is 14 residues long. From germline, CDR1 is MNHEY and CDR2 SMNVEV (reference sequence).

This clonotype has a handful of counts. The chain carries TRBV10-3 and TRBJ2-3; tentative D call: TRBD2 (5 bases). The V gene's germline CDR1 is ENHRY and CDR2 SYGVKD. The CDR3 has 14 residues. The V and J ends lost 10 bases and 8 bases respectively, with 22 bases between them. CDR3 sequence: CASRPELDAGTQYF. The DNA for the CDR3 is TGTGCCAGCAGACCTGAACTAGATGCTGGTACGCAGTATTTT.

This clonotype turned up a few times. The V call is TRBV6-1, the J call TRBJ2-7, with 9 bases aligning to TRBD1. J gave up 0 bases and V 6 bases, and 3 bases lay outside the gene matches. There are 14 residues in the CDR3. Germline CDR1 is MNHNS and CDR2 is SASEGT. The CDR3: CASRTGGGSYEQYF. The CDR3 nucleotides read TGTGCCAGCAGGACAGGGGGGGGCTCCTACGAGCAGTACTTC.

The chain couples TRBV30 to TRBJ2-5; a weak D match, TRBD2 (5 bases). This CDR3 is built from 14 residues. Per the germline V gene, CDR1 is GTSNPN and CDR2 is SVGIG (reference sequence). V lost 4 bases to trimming and J lost 4 bases, with 16 bases between them. The CDR3 nucleotides read TGTGCCTGGAATGCTGGGGAGAGCGGAGAGACCCAGTACTTC. It yields the protein CAWNAGESGETQYF.

The rearrangement joins TRBV28 to TRBJ1-6; 7 bases agree with TRBD1. Trimming took 2 bases from V and 4 from J; bases not matched to a gene: 2. CDR1 MDHEN and CDR2 SYDVKM come from the germline V gene. This CDR3 has 15 residues. The CDR3, as DNA: TGTGCCAGCAGTTTAGGGGACAGATATAATTCACCCCTCCACTTT. Its protein product is CASSLGDRYNSPLHF.

This chain uses TRBV5-1 with TRBJ1-2, with TRBD1 identical over 9 bases. Germline V gives CDR1 SGHRS, CDR2 YFSETQ. The CDR3 length is 16 residues. V dropped 4 bases and J dropped 0; count of bases not matched to a gene: 7. The CDR3 region has the DNA TGCGCCAGCAGCCAGGGACAGGGAACAGCTAACTATGGCTACACCTTC. Translated: CASSQGQGTANYGYTF.

In this sample, this clonotype turned up a few times. This chain joins TRBV7-9 and TRBJ2-7; D could derive from TRBD1 or TRBD2 (5 bases each). The CDR3 loop spans 16 amino acids. V lost 5 bases and J lost 0, with 17 bases in between. Germline V gene data show CDR1 as SEHNR and CDR2 as FQNEAQ (reference sequence). The CDR3 protein is CASSETNRDGSYEQYF. Here the CDR3 DNA reads TGTGCCAGCAGCGAGACCAACCGGGACGGCTCCTACGAGCAGTACTTC.

The chain uses TRBV5-1 and TRBJ1-5; a weak D match, TRBD1 (5 bases). Germline CDR1 is SGHRS and CDR2 is YFSETQ. This CDR3 is built from 15 residues. The V and J ends lost 0 bases and 0 bases respectively, with 7 bases between them. CDR3 sequence: CASSLAGISNQPQHF. The CDR3, as DNA: TGCGCCAGCAGCTTGGCAGGGATTAGCAATCAGCCCCAGCATTTT.

The V gene is TRBV20-1, the J gene TRBJ1-6; no reliable D call. Trimming pared 0 bases from V and 6 bases from J, leaving 15 bases between. Germline V gives CDR1 DFQATT, CDR2 SNEGSKA (reference sequence). This CDR3 spans 16 amino acids. CDR3 nucleotides: TGCAGTGCTAGAGAGCCAGGCAGGCCTCCTAATTCACCCCTCCACTTT. It encodes CSAREPGRPPNSPLHF.

This sequence joins TRBV12-3 or TRBV12-4 and TRBJ2-7; the D is unclear. Trimming pared 6 bases from V and 8 bases from J, leaving 11 bases between. CDR3 length: 11 amino acids. The CDR3 sequence is CASSSLDKQYF. The DNA for the CDR3 is TGTGCCAGCAGCTCGCTTGATAAGCAGTACTTC.

V gene TRBV20-1 combines with J gene TRBJ2-7, with D tentatively TRBD1 (6 bases). Per germline, CDR1 DFQATT and CDR2 SNEGSKA (reference sequence). The CDR3 is 14 amino acids. Trimming took off 3 bases at V and 4 bases at J, with 16 bases between the two ends. The CDR3 nucleotides read TGCAGTGCTAGGTCTTGGGACACGAGATACGAGCAGTACTTC. This codes for CSARSWDTRYEQYF.

The chain is built from TRBV6-5 and TRBJ1-1; D is uncertain. V shed 0 bases and J shed 0 bases, with 11 bases lying between them. The CDR3 is 16 residues long. The V gene's germline CDR1 is MNHEY and CDR2 SVGAGI. In DNA form, the CDR3 reads TGTGCCAGCAGTTACTCGATAACACAGATGAACACTGAAGCTTTCTTT. It is translated as CASSYSITQMNTEAFF.

The chain employs TRBV7-8 and TRBJ1-4; 8 nucleotides agree with TRBD1. Germline CDR1 reads SGHVS; CDR2 reads FQNEAQ. CDR3 length equals 13 residues. V shed 4 bases, J shed 14 bases, and the junction held 9 bases outside the gene matches. The CDR3 reads CASSSRRQGSLFF. The DNA of the CDR3 is TGTGCCAGCAGCTCCCGTCGACAGGGGAGTCTGTTTTTT.

This chain uses TRBV30 with TRBJ2-7; D gene unclear. In germline, CDR1 is GTSNPN, CDR2 SVGIG (reference sequence). Trimming took off 2 bases at V and 0 bases at J, with 8 bases between the two ends. This CDR3 comprises 13 residues. The CDR3 sequence: CAWSRELSYEQYF. CDR3 bases: TGTGCCTGGAGTCGAGAGCTCTCCTACGAGCAGTACTTC.